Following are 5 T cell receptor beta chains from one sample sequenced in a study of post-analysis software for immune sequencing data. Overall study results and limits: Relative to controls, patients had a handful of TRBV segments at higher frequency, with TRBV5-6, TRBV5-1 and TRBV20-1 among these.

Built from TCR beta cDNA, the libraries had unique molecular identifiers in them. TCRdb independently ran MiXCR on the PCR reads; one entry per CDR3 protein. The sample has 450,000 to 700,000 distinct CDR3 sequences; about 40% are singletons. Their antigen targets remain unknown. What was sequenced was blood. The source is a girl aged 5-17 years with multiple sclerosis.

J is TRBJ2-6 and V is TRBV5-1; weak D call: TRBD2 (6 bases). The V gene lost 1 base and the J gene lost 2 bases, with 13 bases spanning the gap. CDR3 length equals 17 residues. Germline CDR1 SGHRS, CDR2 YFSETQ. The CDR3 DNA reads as TGCGCCAGCAGCTTGTCCTCGGGAGTTCCTGGGGCCAACGTCCTGACTTTC. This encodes CASSLSSGVPGANVLTF. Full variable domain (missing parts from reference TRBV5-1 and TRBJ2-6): KAGVTQTPRYLIKTRGQQVTLSCSPISGHRSVSWYQQTPGQGLQFLFEYFSETQRNKGNFPGRFSGRQFSNSRSEMNVSTLELGDSALYLCASSLSSGVPGANVLTFGAGSRLTVL.

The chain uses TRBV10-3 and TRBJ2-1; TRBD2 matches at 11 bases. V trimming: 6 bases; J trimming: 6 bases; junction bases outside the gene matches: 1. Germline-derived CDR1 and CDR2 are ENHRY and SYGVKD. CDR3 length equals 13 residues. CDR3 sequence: CAIRLAGVNEQFF. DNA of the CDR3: TGTGCCATCAGACTAGCGGGAGTCAATGAGCAGTTCTTC.

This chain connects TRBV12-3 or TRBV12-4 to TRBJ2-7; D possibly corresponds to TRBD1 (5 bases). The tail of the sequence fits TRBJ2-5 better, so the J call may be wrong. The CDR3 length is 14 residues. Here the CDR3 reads CASSTTANQETQYF. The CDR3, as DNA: TGTGCCAGCAGTACGACAGCTAACCAAGAGACCCAGTACTTC.

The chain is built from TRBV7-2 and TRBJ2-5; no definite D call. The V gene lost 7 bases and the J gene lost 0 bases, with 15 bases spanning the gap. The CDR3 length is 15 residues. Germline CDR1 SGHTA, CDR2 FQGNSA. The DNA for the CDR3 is TGTGCCAGCACCCTCCTATGGGCCAACCAAGAGACCCAGTACTTC. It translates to CASTLLWANQETQYF. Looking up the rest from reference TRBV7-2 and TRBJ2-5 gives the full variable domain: GAGVSQSPSNKVTEKGKDVELRCDPISGHTALYWYRQSLGQGLEFLIYFQGNSAPDKSGLPSDRFSAERTGGSVSTLTIQRTQQEDSAVYLCASTLLWANQETQYFGPGTRLLVL.

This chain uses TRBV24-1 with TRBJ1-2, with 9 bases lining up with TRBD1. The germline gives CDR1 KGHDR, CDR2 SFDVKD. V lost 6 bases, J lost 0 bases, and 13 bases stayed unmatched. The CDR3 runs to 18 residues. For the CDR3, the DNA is TGTGCCACCAGTAGTACGGGACAGGGAGGTCGGGCTAACTATGGCTACACCTTC. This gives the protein CATSSTGQGGRANYGYTF.